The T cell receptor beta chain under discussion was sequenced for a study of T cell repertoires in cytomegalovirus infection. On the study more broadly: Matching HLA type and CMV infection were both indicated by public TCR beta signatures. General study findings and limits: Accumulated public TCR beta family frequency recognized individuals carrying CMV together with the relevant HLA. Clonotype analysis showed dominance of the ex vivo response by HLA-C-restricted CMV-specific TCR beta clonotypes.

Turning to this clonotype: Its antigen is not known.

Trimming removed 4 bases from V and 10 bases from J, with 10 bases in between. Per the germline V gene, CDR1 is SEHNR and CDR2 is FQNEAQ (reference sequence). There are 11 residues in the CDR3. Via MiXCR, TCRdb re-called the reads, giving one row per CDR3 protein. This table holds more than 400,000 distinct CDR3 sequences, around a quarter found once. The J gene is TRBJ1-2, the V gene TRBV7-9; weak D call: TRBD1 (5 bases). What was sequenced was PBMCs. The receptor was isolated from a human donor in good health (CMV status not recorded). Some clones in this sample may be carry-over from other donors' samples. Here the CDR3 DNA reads TGTGCCAGCAGCTCGATGGGGGACTACACCTTC. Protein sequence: CASSSMGDYTF.